A selection of T cell receptor beta chains follows, all from one sample in a study of T cell changes during pregnancy in multiple sclerosis. TCRdb's copy holds only in-frame clones and misses some; the assay was immunoSEQ multiplex PCR. The sample carries around 27,000 clones, about 93% recorded once. Sequencing was performed on CD4+ T cells from peripheral blood mononuclear cells, taken after pregnancy. Source of these receptors: a female donor with multiple sclerosis, enrolled in a pregnancy study. The CDR3 runs from the conserved cysteine through the conserved F or W. Fields, in order: J gene, D gene, V gene, clone size, CDR3 DNA, CDR3 protein. D genes are given only for firm matches. Some rows have no size entry. The others give once, few or many, or a class for an expanded clone.

TRBJ2-5,TRBD1,TRBV19,.,TGTGCCAGTAAATGGACAGGGGCTGAGACCCAGTACTTC,CASKWTGAETQYF
TRBJ1-4,TRBD1,TRBV7-2,.,TGTGCCAGCAGCCAGAGGACAGGGCGCGATTCCGAACTGTTTTTT,CASSQRTGRDSELFF
TRBJ2-3,.,TRBV6-1,.,TGTGCCAGCAGGGCTAGCACAGATACGCAGTATTTT,CASRASTDTQYF
TRBJ1-2,.,TRBV6-5,.,TGTGCCAGCTCATTGGAGGGGTATGGCTACACCTTC,CASSLEGYGYTF
TRBJ1-2,TRBD1,TRBV5-1,.,TGCGCCAGCACTGAGGGGGCTATAGGTGGCTACACCTTC,CASTEGAIGGYTF
TRBJ1-1,.,TRBV18,.,TGTGCCAGCTCACCACGAGAACGGGGCACTGAAGCTTTCTTT,CASSPRERGTEAFF
TRBJ1-4,TRBD1,TRBV7-2,.,TGTGCCAGCAGCTTGACAGGGATCAATGAAAAACTGTTTTTT,CASSLTGINEKLFF
TRBJ1-6,.,TRBV5-7,.,TGTGCCAGCAGCTTACAGGTGCAATATAATTCACCCCTCCACTTT,CASSLQVQYNSPLHF
TRBJ2-1,TRBD1,TRBV18,.,TGTGCCAGCTCACAGGGGACAGGGGTTCCTGAGCAGTTCTTC,CASSQGTGVPEQFF
TRBJ2-1,.,TRBV2,.,TGTGCCAGCACGGCGGCTGGCTACAATGAGCAGTTCTTC,CASTAAGYNEQFF
TRBJ1-1,.,TRBV21-1,.,TGTGCCAGCAGCAAACGGGTGAAGAGAGACACTGAAGCTTTCTTT,CASSKRVKRDTEAFF
TRBJ2-7,.,TRBV18,.,TGTGCCAGCTCCCCCACTCAGGGGGACTCACCGAAATACGAGCAGTACTTC,CASSPTQGDSPKYEQYF
TRBJ1-1,.,TRBV5-6,.,TGTGCCAGCACCTTTGGGGAGGACACTGAAGCTTTCTTT,CASTFGEDTEAFF
TRBJ2-7,TRBD2,TRBV11-2,.,TGTGCCAGCAGCTATCGGATTGGCGGGAGGGCCGGTGTCCACGAGCAGTACTTC,CASSYRIGGRAGVHEQYF
TRBJ2-2,.,TRBV6-5,.,TGTGCCAGCAAACCGACATCGAACACCGGGGAGCTGTTTTTT,CASKPTSNTGELFF
TRBJ1-2,TRBD1,TRBV30,once,TGTGCCTGGAGAGCTCGGGACAGACTATATGGCTACACCTTC,CAWRARDRLYGYTF
TRBJ1-2,.,TRBV4-2,.,TGTGCCAGCAGCCAAGTGGAGACGGGCTACACCTTC,CASSQVETGYTF